The sequence of this T cell receptor (beta chain) was determined in a study of blood T cell repertoires in COVID-19. Study-level information: The origin of the acute and convalescent COVID-19 samples was the United States, Italy and Spain. Sources were T cells, B-cell-depleted T cells, or PBMCs; the material itself was cDNA or gDNA.

Per the original data handling: From reference gene primer amplification, estimates of nucleated cell counts were derived. Sequencing used immunoSEQ multiplex PCR; TCRdb keeps in-frame clones, though not all of them. V, J and clone size reflect that table, while D and trimming were determined from the DNA. The top ten clones hold 1.3% of a sample with hundreds of thousands of clones, roughly 86% of them seen once. CDR3 size: 18 residues. The V gene lost 0 bases and the J gene lost 4 bases, with 22 bases spanning the gap. Germline loops: CDR1 GTSNPN, CDR2 SVGIG (reference sequence). The chain recombines TRBV30 with TRBJ1-3, with no clear D. Input material: peripheral blood. This clonotype was obtained from an older man with acute or convalescent COVID-19. The CDR3 is CAWSVDLGGRGVGNTIYF. In nucleotides, the CDR3 is TGTGCCTGGAGTGTAGATTTGGGCGGACGGGGAGTGGGAAACACCATATATTTT.